The clone carrying this TCR beta chain was counted between two and nine times. Its antigen is undetermined. Primers included in the PCR were 60 Vbeta and 13 Jbeta primers. In the original workflow: Among the unique TCR beta chains that a later analysis counted, about 85 million in all, 10 million to 13 million were shared. Generated by immunoSEQ multiplex PCR, the TCRdb table keeps only in-frame clones and is missing some. V, J and clone size are those of that table, while D and trimming were read from the DNA. The table lists about 87,000 clones, approximately 7.1% of them singletons, with about 2.5% in the top ten. V lost 0 bases to trimming and J lost 7 bases, with 10 bases between them. Germline assignment: CDR1 SGDLS and CDR2 YYNGEE. The CDR3 contains 14 residues. The entry originates in a study of cytomegalovirus exposure and HLA in healthy donors. Study outcomes and limitations: A later analysis by the authors found several of the most significant clusters apparently linked to common viral pathogens. Association of a missense DCLRE1C variant with TCR beta V- and J-gene trimming was reported in a later analysis. A reported reduction in N-insertions relative to the roughly 700-donor mean was seen in an Asian-associated ancestry cluster in a later analysis.

This receptor was taken from a man aged 50-59 years in good health and CMV-seronegative. The V gene is TRBV9, the J gene TRBJ2-2, with D possibly being TRBD2 (5 bases). Sequencing was performed on PBMCs. CDR3 bases: TGTGCCAGCAGCGTAGAATCCGGGGTCGGGGAGCTGTTTTTT. Translation gives CASSVESGVGELFF. Looking up the rest from reference TRBV9 and TRBJ2-2 gives the full variable domain: DSGVTQTPKHLITATGQRVTLRCSPRSGDLSVYWYQQSLDQGLQFLIQYYNGEERAKGNILERFSAQQFPDLHSELNLSSLELGDSALYFCASSVESGVGELFFGEGSRLTVL.